A single TCR beta chain is shown here with its context. The antigen remains unidentified. The germline V and J ends were trimmed by 2 bases and 0 bases, with 13 bases remaining between them. Germline CDR1 SGHVS, CDR2 FNYEAQ. This CDR3 region has 16 residues. The data were taken from a study of post-analysis software for immune sequencing data. The study's findings and limits: The normalized Chao1 diversity of multiple sclerosis patients was significantly lower than that of controls. Higher frequency in patients than in controls was seen for 5 or 6 TRBV segments, with TRBV5-6, TRBV5-1 and TRBV20-1 among them.

Sequencing libraries made from TCR beta cDNA carried unique molecular identifiers. TCRdb ran MiXCR on the PCR reads and lists one entry per CDR3 protein. The data show 800,000 to 950,000 distinct CDR3 sequences, with approximately 53% seen just once and roughly 4.4% held by the top ten. This rearrangement joins TRBV7-6 to TRBJ1-1; D ambiguous. The clonotype comes from a girl aged 5 to 17 with multiple sclerosis. Sequenced material: blood. CDR3: CASSLKPPGLNTEAFF. The CDR3 DNA follows: TGTGCCAGCAGCTTAAAACCGCCGGGGTTGAACACTGAAGCTTTCTTT.